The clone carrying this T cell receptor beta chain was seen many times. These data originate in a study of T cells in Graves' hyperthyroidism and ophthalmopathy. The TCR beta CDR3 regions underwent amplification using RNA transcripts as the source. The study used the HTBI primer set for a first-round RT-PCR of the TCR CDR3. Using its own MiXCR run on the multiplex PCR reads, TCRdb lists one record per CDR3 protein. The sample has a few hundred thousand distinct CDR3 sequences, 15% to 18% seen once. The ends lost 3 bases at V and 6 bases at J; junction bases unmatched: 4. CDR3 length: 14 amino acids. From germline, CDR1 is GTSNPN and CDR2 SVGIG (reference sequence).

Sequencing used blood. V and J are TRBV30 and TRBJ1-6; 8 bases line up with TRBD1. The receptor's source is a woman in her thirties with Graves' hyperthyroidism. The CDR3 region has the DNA TGTGCCTGGAGGATCGGACAGGGTAATTCACCCCTCCACTTT. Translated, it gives CAWRIGQGNSPLHF. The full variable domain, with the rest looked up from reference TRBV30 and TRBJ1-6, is SQTIHQWPATLVQPVGSPLSLECTVEGTSNPNLYWYRQAAGRGLQLLFYSVGIGQISSEVPQNLSASRPQDRQFILSSKKLLLSDSGFYLCAWRIGQGNSPLHFGNGTRLTVT.